A single sample is the source of the 20 T cell receptor beta chains below, sequenced in a study of cytomegalovirus exposure and HLA in healthy donors. The PCR had 60 Vbeta and 13 Jbeta primers. Libraries were prepared by immunoSEQ multiplex PCR; TCRdb keeps only in-frame clonotypes and omits some of them. The repertoire holds some 150,000 clones, with roughly three quarters as singletons. What was sequenced was PBMCs. The receptors come from a man aged 25-40 years in good health and CMV-seropositive.

The chain employs TRBV7-9 and TRBJ2-2, with D perhaps TRBD2 (5 bases). The CDR3 is 13 amino acids. Trimming cost V 5 bases and J 8 bases, with 12 bases left between them. Germline V gives CDR1 SEHNR, CDR2 FQNEAQ (reference sequence). The DNA for the CDR3 is TGTGCCAGCAGCCTAACTAGTACAGGGGAGCTGTTTTTT. It encodes CASSLTSTGELFF.

This chain uses TRBV4-1 with TRBJ2-7; D is possibly TRBD2 (5 bases). The V end was cut by 8 bases, the J end by 1 base, with 15 bases between. The CDR3 length is 14 residues. Germline values: CDR1 MGHRA, CDR2 YSYEKL. The CDR3, as DNA: TGCGCCAGCTCGGCGGGCTTGGGGTCCTACGAGCAGTACTTC. It specifies CASSAGLGSYEQYF.

This chain joins TRBV6-5 and TRBJ2-1, with TRBD1 matching 8 bases. CDR1 is MNHEY and CDR2 is SVGAGI in the germline V gene. The V gene end was trimmed by 6 bases and the J gene end by 9 bases; junction bases not matched to a gene: 7. The CDR3 spans 13 residues. The CDR3 DNA reads as TGTGCCAGCAGCCTACAGGGGGGTTTTGAGCAGTTCTTC. This codes for CASSLQGGFEQFF.

The rearrangement links TRBV21-1 to TRBJ2-3; whether TRBD2, the table's D call, matches the DNA was not checked. TRBV21-1 is tagged as a pseudogene. The CDR3 has 16 residues. Written as DNA, the CDR3 is TGTGCCAGCAGCATACTAGCGGCACTTACCACAGATACGCAGTATTTT. It encodes CASSILAALTTDTQYF.

The V gene is TRBV5-1, the J gene TRBJ1-1; D is ambiguous. Trimming stripped 0 bases from V and 4 bases from J, with 16 bases between. The CDR3 extends over 16 amino acids. Germline V gene sequence: CDR1 SGHRS, CDR2 YFSETQ. The CDR3 loop reads CASSLGSAEMSTEAFF. CDR3 bases: TGCGCCAGCAGCTTGGGGTCAGCGGAAATGAGCACTGAAGCTTTCTTT.

This rearrangement joins TRBV5-4 to TRBJ2-2; 11 bases line up with TRBD2. J gave up 5 bases and V 2 bases, and 5 bases lay outside the gene matches. CDR3 size: 16 residues. The germline CDR1 and CDR2 sequences are SGHNT and YYREEE (reference sequence). This CDR3 reads CASSLTLAGETGELFF. CDR3 nucleotides: TGTGCCAGCAGCTTAACACTAGCGGGAGAGACCGGGGAGCTGTTTTTT.

The chain combines TRBV6-1 with TRBJ1-1; tentatively, D is TRBD1 (5 bases). V shed 6 bases and J shed 3 bases, with 17 bases lying between them. Germline assignment: CDR1 MNHNS and CDR2 SASEGT. This CDR3 is 15 amino acids long. The CDR3 DNA is TGTGCCAGCAGAGGGGAAATCCAATGGGACACTGAAGCTTTCTTT. This codes for CASRGEIQWDTEAFF.

The chain is built from TRBV10-3 and TRBJ2-7; possibly TRBD2 for D (5 bases). This CDR3 region has 13 residues. The germline V and J ends were trimmed by 8 bases and 6 bases, with 17 bases remaining between them. From germline, CDR1 is ENHRY and CDR2 SYGVKD. In nucleotides, the CDR3 is TGTGCCATCGGCTCGGATATGGCGGGCGAGCAGTACTTC. Its translation is CAIGSDMAGEQYF.

This chain links TRBV16 with TRBJ1-1; TRBD1 is a possible D gene (6 bases). This CDR3 is built from 14 residues. Germline-derived CDR1 and CDR2 are KGHSY and FQNENV. Trimming took 3 bases from V and 7 from J, leaving 15 bases between them. In nucleotides, the CDR3 is TGTGCCAGCAGCCAGACGAACCACAGGGATGAAGCTTTCTTT. Protein sequence: CASSQTNHRDEAFF.

This clone was observed a few times. The genes are TRBV28 and TRBJ2-2; the D gene is possibly TRBD1 (6 bases). Trimming took 4 bases from V and 0 from J, leaving 12 bases between them. CDR1 is MDHEN, CDR2 SYDVKM, per germline. This CDR3 contains 16 residues. In DNA, the CDR3 is TGTGCCAGCAGTTCTGGGGGCCAGGCGAACACCGGGGAGCTGTTTTTT. Translated, it gives CASSSGGQANTGELFF.

The rearrangement joins TRBV5-6 to TRBJ2-7, with 10 bases matching TRBD1. The length of the CDR3 is 15 residues. The germline V gene has CDR1 SGHDT and CDR2 YYEEEE. V was clipped by 3 bases and J by 7 bases; unmatched bases: 10. In DNA, the CDR3 is TGTGCCAGCAGCTCGATTGACAGGGGGCAAAGGGAGCAGTACTTC. Protein product: CASSSIDRGQREQYF.

The chain joins TRBV11-2 to TRBJ2-1; 12 nucleotides agree with TRBD2. The CDR3 is 17 residues long. Germline V gene lookup returns CDR1 SGHAT and CDR2 FQNNGV. After removal of 3 bases from V and 4 bases from J, the junction contained 7 bases not matched to a gene. Here the CDR3 DNA reads TGTGCCAGCAGCTTGGGCCGACTAGCGGGAGCTTACAATGAGCAGTTCTTC. Protein product: CASSLGRLAGAYNEQFF.

This clone has only one observation. This chain links TRBV5-4 with TRBJ2-5; 7 bases line up with TRBD1. The J call is in doubt because the DNA end fits TRBJ2-7 better. The CDR3 is made up of 14 amino acids. The germline CDR1 and CDR2 sequences are SGHNT and YYREEE (reference sequence). The CDR3 sequence is CASSLGTGPYEQYF. Here the CDR3 DNA reads TGTGCCAGCAGCTTGGGGACAGGACCCTACGAGCAGTACTTC.

The V gene is TRBV6-5, the J gene TRBJ2-7, with 8 bases matching TRBD1. CDR1 is MNHEY and CDR2 is SVGAGI in the germline V gene. The CDR3 length is 15 residues. The junction had 7 bases not matched to a gene; V was cut back by 6 bases and J by 0 bases. This CDR3 is CASSDDRGISYEQYF. CDR3 DNA sequence: TGTGCCAGCAGCGACGACAGGGGTATCTCCTACGAGCAGTACTTC.

In this sample, this clone turned up a few times. This chain uses TRBV28 with TRBJ2-5; TRBD1 matches at 7 bases. The length of the CDR3 is 17 residues. Germline V gene data show CDR1 as MDHEN and CDR2 as SYDVKM. V shed 5 bases and J 1 base; nucleotides not matched to a gene: 13. As DNA, the CDR3 is TGTGCCAGCAGTCTCCCACCTATCGACAGGGCCCAAGAGACCCAGTACTTC. The encoded protein is CASSLPPIDRAQETQYF.

J is TRBJ2-7 and V is TRBV5-4, with a tentative D call TRBD1 (6 bases). CDR1 SGHNT and CDR2 YYREEE come from the germline V gene (reference sequence). With 4 bases removed from V and 0 bases from J, the gap between germline ends came to 11 bases. CDR3 length: 14 residues. CDR3 nucleotide sequence: TGTGCCAGCAGCACAGGGACCGGCTCCTACGAGCAGTACTTC. Encoded protein: CASSTGTGSYEQYF.

The chain is built from TRBV28 and TRBJ1-3, with D unresolved. The V and J ends lost 6 bases and 0 bases respectively, with 12 bases between them. CDR1 and CDR2 from the germline V gene are MDHEN and SYDVKM. The CDR3 covers 15 residues. The DNA for the CDR3 is TGTGCCAGCAGCTCTCTGACATACTCTGGAAACACCATATATTTT. This codes for CASSSLTYSGNTIYF.

In the case of this clone: One end of the junction is discordant with germline, which a read error may explain. The chain is built from TRBV25-1 and TRBJ2-1; possibly TRBD1 for D (6 bases). The CDR3 is made up of 14 amino acids. Per germline, CDR1 MGHDK and CDR2 SYGVNS. CDR3 nucleotides: TGTGCCGGCAGTGATAACAGGGCTTACAATGAGCAGTTCTTC. Its translation: CAGSDNRAYNEQFF.

The chain recombines TRBV10-3 with TRBJ2-5; 9 nucleotides align to TRBD1. The assigned J gene may be wrong: the sequence end matches TRBJ2-7 better. The CDR3 runs to 15 residues. The germline CDR1 and CDR2 sequences are ENHRY and SYGVKD. CDR3 DNA: TGTGCCATCAGTGAGCCCGGGACAGGGATCTACGAGCAGTACTTC. As protein: CAISEPGTGIYEQYF.

This clone appeared a single time. This chain links TRBV29-1 with TRBJ2-1; 7 nucleotides align to TRBD2. The CDR3 is 16 amino acids. CDR1 is SQVTM, CDR2 ANQGSEA, per germline. Trimming at V came to 6 bases and at J to 3 bases, leaving 14 bases not matched to a gene. This chain's CDR3 is CSVVDESSGNYNEQFF. CDR3 coding DNA: TGCAGCGTCGTGGACGAGTCTAGCGGAAACTACAATGAGCAGTTCTTC.